The 32 T cell receptor beta chains in this list originate from one sample, sequenced in a study of blood T cell repertoires in COVID-19. Libraries were prepared by immunoSEQ multiplex PCR; TCRdb keeps only in-frame clonotypes and omits some of them. Of under 250,000 clones listed, over 75% are singletons. Material for sequencing was PBMCs or T cells enriched from blood (not recorded which). Receptors were obtained from a woman in her twenties or thirties who had been exposed to COVID-19.

V gene TRBV30 combines with J gene TRBJ1-1, with D possibly TRBD1 on 6 matching bases. CDR3 size: 15 residues. Germline values: CDR1 GTSNPN, CDR2 SVGIG (reference sequence). V was cut by 1 base and J by 0 bases, with 12 bases left in between. The CDR3 nucleotides read TGTGCCTGGAGTGCTGTCGGGACACTGAACACTGAAGCTTTCTTT. Amino acids: CAWSAVGTLNTEAFF.

This chain connects TRBV5-6 to TRBJ2-5; D ambiguous. The V and J ends lost 0 bases and 5 bases respectively, with 8 bases between them. This CDR3 has 13 amino acids. The germline V gene encodes CDR1 SGHDT and CDR2 YYEEEE. The DNA of the CDR3 is TGTGCCAGCAGCTTGGCCGCGAGGGAGACCCAGTACTTC. Protein: CASSLAARETQYF.

This clone has only one observation. The gene calls are TRBV7-9 and TRBJ2-1, with 9 positions matching TRBD2. The trim removed 2 bases at V and 3 bases at J, leaving 8 bases unmatched. The CDR3 has 17 residues. Germline CDR1 is SEHNR and CDR2 is FQNEAQ (reference sequence). The CDR3: CASSLSLGLAIYNEQFF. For the CDR3, the DNA is TGTGCCAGCAGCTTAAGTCTTGGACTAGCGATCTACAATGAGCAGTTCTTC. The full variable domain, its missing parts supplied by reference TRBV7-9 and TRBJ2-1, is DTGVSQNPRHKITKRGQNVTFRCDPISEHNRLYWYRQTLGQGPEFLTYFQNEAQLEKSRLLSDRFSAERPKGSFSTLEIQRTEQGDSAMYLCASSLSLGLAIYNEQFFGPGTRLTVL.

This chain uses TRBV5-6 with TRBJ1-2, with unresolved D. V was shortened by 4 bases and J by 3 bases, with 16 bases between the two germline ends. The CDR3 consists of 15 residues. CDR1 SGHDT and CDR2 YYEEEE come from the germline V gene. CDR3 sequence (DNA): TGTGCCAGCAGCCTAACTGTTGAGGTAGACTATGGCTACACCTTC. Amino acid sequence: CASSLTVEVDYGYTF.

This chain links TRBV28 with TRBJ1-2; TRBD1 is a possible D gene (6 bases). Per germline, CDR1 MDHEN and CDR2 SYDVKM. V lost 2 bases and J 8 bases, leaving 12 bases between the germline ends. There are 13 residues in the CDR3. Here the CDR3 DNA reads TGTGCCAGCAGTTTACAGGGGTACGAGGGCTACACCTTC. Encoded protein: CASSLQGYEGYTF.

This chain connects TRBV30 to TRBJ2-3, with TRBD2 matching over 8 bases. The CDR3 spans 15 residues. Trimming cost V 1 base and J 9 bases; bases outside gene matches: 12. CDR1 and CDR2 from the germline V gene are GTSNPN and SVGIG (reference sequence). The CDR3 DNA reads as TGTGCCTGGAGTGGACGTAGCGGGAATTATTTCACGCAGTATTTT. Translation: CAWSGRSGNYFTQYF.

The chain has TRBV6-1 and TRBJ1-2; no firm D call. With 2 bases removed from V and 8 bases from J, the gap between germline ends came to 12 bases. The CDR3 runs to 13 residues. Germline V CDR1 and CDR2: MNHNS, SASEGT. The CDR3: CASSETGWYGYTF. CDR3 nucleotides: TGTGCCAGCAGTGAAACCGGGTGGTACGGCTACACCTTC.

The genes are TRBV5-6 and TRBJ2-7; 13 bases are a match to TRBD2. The CDR3 loop spans 18 amino acids. The junction had 11 bases not matched to a gene; V was cut back by 4 bases and J by 1 base. Germline loops: CDR1 SGHDT, CDR2 YYEEEE. For the CDR3, the DNA is TGTGCCAGCAGCCGCGGGACTAGCGGGATTGGAGGATCCTACGAGCAGTACTTC. This codes for CASSRGTSGIGGSYEQYF.

This clone was observed once. The gene calls are TRBV7-2 and TRBJ1-4; no definite D call. Germline values: CDR1 SGHTA, CDR2 FQGNSA. The CDR3 loop spans 14 amino acids. The V end lost 6 bases, the J end lost 3 bases, and 11 bases lay between the germline ends. This CDR3 is CASSSPGANEKLFF. The CDR3 bases are TGTGCCAGCAGTTCCCCCGGGGCTAATGAAAAACTGTTTTTT.

This sequence joins TRBV7-9 and TRBJ1-1; D perhaps matches TRBD1 (6 bases). Germline V gene sequence: CDR1 SEHNR, CDR2 FQNEAQ (reference sequence). This CDR3 comprises 11 residues. Trimming removed 6 bases from V and 8 bases from J, with 10 bases in between. For the CDR3, the DNA is TGTGCCAGCAGTCCTACAGGGGAAGCTTTCTTT. Translation: CASSPTGEAFF.

About this clone itself: Germline and junction disagree at one end, which may indicate a read error. The chain has TRBV19 and TRBJ2-7, with TRBD1 matching 8 bases. The CDR3 has 14 residues. Germline V gene data show CDR1 as LNHDA and CDR2 as SQIVND (reference sequence). The CDR3 DNA is TGTGCCAGTAGTAAGACAGGGGAATGGTACGGGCAGTACTTC. Translating it yields CASSKTGEWYGQYF.

This chain's CDR3 is CASSSPRQENTGELFF. The CDR3 coding sequence is TGTGCCAGCAGTTCTCCCCGACAGGAGAACACCGGGGAGCTGTTTTTT. V and J are TRBV13 and TRBJ2-2; possible D gene TRBD1, 6 bases. CDR3 length: 16 residues. Germline loops: CDR1 PRHDT, CDR2 FYEKMQ (reference sequence). V was trimmed by 6 bases and J by 1 base, leaving 15 bases between them.

This chain joins TRBV5-1 and TRBJ1-3; unclear D gene. The CDR3 consists of 17 residues. V lost 0 bases and J 0 bases, leaving 13 bases between the germline ends. Germline V gene data show CDR1 as SGHRS and CDR2 as YFSETQ. CDR3 sequence (DNA): TGCGCCAGCAGCTTGGATGTGGGCCGAAGCTCTGGAAACACCATATATTTT. This sequence encodes CASSLDVGRSSGNTIYF.

The chain uses TRBV6-5 and TRBJ1-1, with TRBD1 identical over 7 bases. This CDR3 is built from 15 residues. Germline values: CDR1 MNHEY, CDR2 SVGAGI. Trimming took 5 bases from V and 0 from J; bases not matched to a gene: 6. CDR3 loop: CASSNWDRMNTEAFF. The CDR3 DNA reads as TGTGCCAGCAGTAATTGGGACAGAATGAACACTGAAGCTTTCTTT.

This chain links TRBV4-1 with TRBJ2-1; the match to TRBD2 covers 9 bases. Looked up from germline, CDR1 is MGHRA and CDR2 is YSYEKL. V shed 0 bases and J 7 bases; nucleotides not matched to a gene: 10. The CDR3 spans 17 residues. CDR3 in DNA: TGCGCCAGCAGCCAAGATAATATAGCGGGAGCACAGAATGAGCAGTTCTTC. It specifies CASSQDNIAGAQNEQFF.

V and J are TRBV6-6 and TRBJ1-1; TRBD1 matches 8 bases. V shed 5 bases and J 10 bases; nucleotides not matched to a gene: 3. The germline V gene encodes CDR1 MNHNY and CDR2 SVGAGI (reference sequence). The CDR3 sequence is 11 residues long. The CDR3 sequence: CASSQDRVAFF. CDR3 nucleotide sequence: TGTGCCAGCAGTCAGGACAGGGTAGCTTTCTTT.

This chain connects TRBV7-6 to TRBJ2-2; D possibly corresponds to TRBD1 (5 bases). Germline CDR1 is SGHVS and CDR2 is FNYEAQ. V lost 3 bases and J 3 bases, leaving 8 bases between the germline ends. The CDR3 totals 14 residues. The CDR3 DNA reads TGTGCCAGCAGCTTGGGGCGGTACACCGGGGAGCTGTTTTTT. Amino acids: CASSLGRYTGELFF.

The rearrangement uses TRBV19 and TRBJ2-1, with a weak D call TRBD1 (6 bases). CDR1 and CDR2 (germline): LNHDA, SQIVND (reference sequence). The CDR3 has 17 amino acids. Trimming pared 4 bases from V and 0 bases from J, leaving 16 bases between. The CDR3 here is CASSTGQIRISYNEQFF. The CDR3 DNA follows: TGTGCCAGTAGTACCGGACAGATCCGGATCTCCTACAATGAGCAGTTCTTC.

The chain uses TRBV9 and TRBJ2-7; TRBD2 matches 11 bases. Trimming took 4 bases from V and 4 from J; bases not matched to a gene: 4. The CDR3 is made up of 14 amino acids. Germline assignment: CDR1 SGDLS and CDR2 YYNGEE. The CDR3 bases are TGTGCCAGCAGCTTAGCGGGAGGGCCTTACGAGCAGTACTTC. This translates into CASSLAGGPYEQYF.

The V and J genes are TRBV9 and TRBJ1-2; a possible D gene is TRBD1 (5 bases). Germline CDR1 is SGDLS and CDR2 is YYNGEE. Trimming removed 0 bases from V and 4 bases from J, with 7 bases in between. The CDR3 contains 13 residues. The CDR3 nucleotides are TGTGCCAGCAGCGTAGCAGGGATCTATGGCTACACCTTC. Its translation: CASSVAGIYGYTF.

V is TRBV19 and J is TRBJ2-7; D is possibly TRBD2 (7 bases). The germline V gene has CDR1 LNHDA and CDR2 SQIVND (reference sequence). The CDR3 has 16 residues. Trimming took 3 bases from V and 3 from J, leaving 18 bases between them. The CDR3 DNA sequence: TGTGCCAGTAGTATTCAGGTCGGGGGGCGCTTCTACGAGCAGTACTTC. This codes for CASSIQVGGRFYEQYF. The variable domain in full, with the rest retrieved from reference TRBV19 and TRBJ2-7, is DGGITQSPKYLFRKEGQNVTLSCEQNLNHDAMYWYRQDPGQGLRLIYYSQIVNDFQKGDIAEGYSVSREKKESFPLTVTSAQKNPTAFYLCASSIQVGGRFYEQYFGPGTRLTVT.

The CDR3 nucleotides are TGTGCCATCAGGCTGACAGGGGATACCGGGGAGCTGTTTTTT. Protein: CAIRLTGDTGELFF. The rearrangement uses TRBV10-3 and TRBJ2-2; 8 nucleotides align to TRBD1. CDR3 length: 14 residues. Germline V CDR1 and CDR2: ENHRY, SYGVKD. The J segment lost 5 bases and the V segment lost 6 bases, leaving 5 bases of the junction unmatched.

This clone was detected only once. This chain links TRBV19 with TRBJ1-5; weak D call: TRBD1 (5 bases). Trimming pared 3 bases from V and 2 bases from J, leaving 11 bases between. The germline V gene encodes CDR1 LNHDA and CDR2 SQIVND (reference sequence). The CDR3 consists of 15 residues. The CDR3 here is CASSIVGGGNQPQHF. In nucleotides, the CDR3 is TGTGCCAGTAGTATTGTGGGGGGAGGCAATCAGCCCCAGCATTTT.

This chain uses TRBV9 with TRBJ2-1; 9 bases are shared with TRBD2. After removal of 4 bases from V and 8 bases from J, the junction contained 10 bases not matched to a gene. Germline V gene data show CDR1 as SGDLS and CDR2 as YYNGEE. This CDR3 spans 15 amino acids. The CDR3 is CASSPGGRAKDEQFF. As DNA, the CDR3 is TGTGCCAGCAGCCCCGGCGGGAGGGCCAAGGATGAGCAGTTCTTC.

The rearrangement links TRBV9 to TRBJ2-1; 7 bases line up with TRBD2. CDR3 length: 14 residues. Germline CDR1 SGDLS, CDR2 YYNGEE. With V trimmed by 4 bases and J by 3 bases, 4 bases remained unmatched. In DNA form, the CDR3 reads TGTGCCAGCAGCTCCCGCGGGGGCTACAATGAGCAGTTCTTC. This gives the protein CASSSRGGYNEQFF.

This clone was recorded a few times. V gene TRBV9 combines with J gene TRBJ2-7; D is possibly TRBD2 (5 bases). The CDR3 length is 16 residues. Germline CDR1 reads SGDLS; CDR2 reads YYNGEE. V was trimmed by 0 bases and J by 4 bases, leaving 17 bases between them. CDR3 region: CASSVASSLSFYEQYF. The CDR3 DNA reads TGTGCCAGCAGCGTAGCGTCTAGCTTGTCATTTTACGAGCAGTACTTC. The full variable domain, in which reference TRBV9 and TRBJ2-7 provide the parts outside the CDR3, is DSGVTQTPKHLITATGQRVTLRCSPRSGDLSVYWYQQSLDQGLQFLIQYYNGEERAKGNILERFSAQQFPDLHSELNLSSLELGDSALYFCASSVASSLSFYEQYFGPGTRLTVT.

This clone was seen just once. The rearrangement links TRBV5-4 to TRBJ2-1; a possible D gene is TRBD1 (6 bases). The CDR3 has 16 amino acids. V shed 0 bases and J shed 1 base, with 11 bases lying between them. The germline V gene encodes CDR1 SGHNT and CDR2 YYREEE (reference sequence). CDR3: CASSLGHQGSYNEQFF. CDR3 DNA sequence: TGTGCCAGCAGCTTGGGGCACCAGGGGTCCTACAATGAGCAGTTCTTC.

In this sample, this clone turned up once. The chain couples TRBV30 to TRBJ2-1; no definite D call. The V end was cut by 5 bases, the J end by 7 bases, with 6 bases between. The V gene's germline CDR1 is GTSNPN and CDR2 SVGIG (reference sequence). The CDR3 spans 10 residues. CDR3 DNA sequence: TGTGCCTGGTCGGGTAATGAGCAGTTCTTC. As protein: CAWSGNEQFF.

This chain links TRBV3-1 (or the pseudogene TRBV3-2) with TRBJ2-3; TRBD2 agrees at 8 bases. The length of the CDR3 is 15 residues. With V trimmed by 4 bases and J by 7 bases, 10 bases remained unmatched. CDR1 and CDR2 (germline): LGHDT, YNNKEL (reference sequence). CDR3 protein: CASSLGSGSTNTQYF. The CDR3, as DNA: TGTGCCAGCAGCCTAGGAAGCGGGAGTACAAATACGCAGTATTTT.

The chain carries TRBV19 and TRBJ2-1; 8 bases match TRBD2. Germline CDR1 and CDR2: LNHDA and SQIVND (reference sequence). Germline trimming cut 3 bases from V and 4 bases from J; bases unmatched to any gene: 8. This CDR3 spans 16 amino acids. CDR3 sequence reads: CASSIRGGNRYNEQFF. The DNA for the CDR3 is TGTGCCAGTAGTATTCGGGGGGGGAACAGGTACAATGAGCAGTTCTTC.

The rearrangement links TRBV4-1 to TRBJ1-2, with 8 bases that match TRBD1. Germline CDR1 reads MGHRA; CDR2 reads YSYEKL. V gave up 4 bases and J gave up 4 bases; unmatched junction bases: 8. The CDR3 has 15 amino acids. The CDR3 here is CASSRGDRGFYGYTF. The CDR3 DNA reads TGCGCCAGCAGCCGCGGAGACAGGGGTTTCTATGGCTACACCTTC.

The chain recombines TRBV28 with TRBJ1-4; the D is unclear. V was cut by 2 bases and J by 7 bases, with 11 bases left in between. The CDR3 is 14 residues long. Germline loops: CDR1 MDHEN, CDR2 SYDVKM. The CDR3 bases are TGTGCCAGCAGTTTACCGGGAGGGCCTGAAAAACTGTTTTTT. It encodes CASSLPGGPEKLFF.